This section outlines one T cell receptor (beta chain) sequence together with its context. The target antigen is unknown. In TCRdb, the multiplex PCR reads were re-called with MiXCR into one record per CDR3 protein. The sample shows approximately 230,000 distinct CDR3 sequences, 34% of them seen only once. The source of the sample is a study of breast tumors, draining lymph nodes, adjacent tissues. The germline V gene encodes CDR1 SEHNR and CDR2 FQNEAQ (reference sequence). V was pared by 3 bases and J by 4 bases, with 18 bases between. This CDR3 comprises 17 residues. Breast cancer patients provided tissue from their axillary draining lymph nodes. Study-wide findings and caveats: Findings are consistent with lymph node origin and intratumoral expansion of most tumor T cells. Compared with lymph nodes, tumors were less diverse; compared with nontumor tissue, more. Data only fit, rather than demonstrated, lymph node origin of most tumor T cells. Luminal-like breast cancer showed significantly greater tumor-nontumor repertoire similarity than basal-like breast cancer did.

The source of this sequence is a female donor with breast cancer. Some clones in this sample may be carry-over from other donors' samples. The sequenced sample was axillary lymph node tissue. The chain has TRBV7-9 and TRBJ1-4; a possible D gene is TRBD1 (5 bases). CDR3 sequence (DNA): TGTGCCAGCAGCTTCGCGTTCCCGGACACTCTTAATGAAAAACTGTTTTTT. This codes for CASSFAFPDTLNEKLFF.